These T cell receptor beta chains were read from a single sample in a study of T-cell reconstitution after alpha-beta-depleted transplantation in children. In TCRdb, the PCR reads were re-called with MiXCR into one record per CDR3 protein. The sample comprises roughly 100,000 distinct CDR3 sequences, 7% to 8% of which are singletons, and roughly 15% rests with the top ten. Material: PBMCs, obtained before TCRalphabeta/CD19-depleted stem cell transplant. The receptor source for this set is a boy under 10 years old with acute lymphoblastic leukemia, due to receive a stem cell transplant. Both conserved end residues are trimmed from each CDR3. Size is stated for part of the rows, as once, few or many counts, or as a class when the clone is expanded.

J,size,V,CDR3
TRBJ2-7,.,TRBV20-1,SAFRDRSDTQQY
TRBJ2-7,.,TRBV5-6,ASSLGLRTPYEQY
TRBJ2-1,few,TRBV19,AKGGVYQADNEQF
TRBJ2-5,many,TRBV9,ASSVQEGETQY
TRBJ1-1,many,TRBV7-6,ASSLADGNTEAF
TRBJ2-3,.,TRBV4-2,ASSPGGGATDTQY
TRBJ1-2,.,TRBV14,ASSHPTGAYGYT
TRBJ1-6,.,TRBV7-9,ASSLAQAGSPLH
TRBJ1-6,.,TRBV3-1,ASSQVSGGNSPLH
TRBJ1-2,.,TRBV27,ASSLGTPNYGYT
TRBJ2-7,few,TRBV7-6,ASSLGDIGLYEQY
TRBJ2-2,few,TRBV6-1,ASGQGIPGELF
TRBJ1-1,many,TRBV5-5,ASSSVTGNTEAF
TRBJ2-1,.,TRBV10-1,ASSQRTSGGWNEQF
TRBJ1-6,few,TRBV4-1,ASSQAGTGSSPLH
TRBJ2-7,few,TRBV20-1,CARGDRGDLLSYEQY
TRBJ2-3,.,TRBV7-2,ASSLGPRGGDTQY
TRBJ2-3,.,TRBV4-1,ASSQVKGPAGEITDTQY
TRBJ2-5,many,TRBV7-7,ASSLVQEGTQY
TRBJ2-3,.,TRBV7-8,ASSLAGTGADTQY
TRBJ2-6,many,TRBV4-2,ASSQVGDSSSGANVLT
TRBJ2-7,few,TRBV2,ASSVLASGSGEQY
TRBJ1-2,.,TRBV20-1,SAYRGRNYGYT
TRBJ2-1,many,TRBV5-1,ASSFTSGGDNEQF
TRBJ2-2,.,TRBV6-1,ASTRDRSHTGELF
TRBJ2-7,.,TRBV7-6,ASGDREDYEQY
TRBJ2-5,many,TRBV7-2,ASSSRMRRLLY
TRBJ1-1,few,TRBV29-1,SVGSGPAEAF
TRBJ2-1,.,TRBV7-2,ASRGYEQF
TRBJ1-2,few,TRBV6-5,ASVLTGSNYGYT
TRBJ2-7,many,TRBV15,ATSRVGGTYEQY
TRBJ1-2,few,TRBV14,ASSQRTGGAPNYGYT
TRBJ2-5,few,TRBV7-9,ASSSPGRETQY
TRBJ1-5,few,TRBV15,ATSRDLGSNQPQH
TRBJ2-4,many,TRBV5-1,ASSLGAARAKNIQY
TRBJ1-1,few,TRBV6-2/TRBV6-3,ASSPGFTNTEAF
TRBJ2-5,.,TRBV10-3,AISDPRDQETQY
TRBJ1-3,few,TRBV6-1,ASSRGETANTIY
TRBJ1-2,many,TRBV13,ASSFYGARGYGYT
TRBJ2-7,few,TRBV12-3/TRBV12-4,ASSFGPTGNEQY
TRBJ2-7,.,TRBV7-2,ASSLAGQSYEQY
TRBJ2-3,many,TRBV6-4,ASSDGTDTDTQY
TRBJ2-3,many,TRBV2,ASLLAVESTDTQY
TRBJ2-1,many,TRBV3-1,ASSQEVVGNEQF
TRBJ2-3,many,TRBV2,ASIRDTQY
TRBJ2-3,many,TRBV4-2,ASSHSPGGGEDTQY